These 7 T cell receptor beta chains were all obtained from the same sample, sequenced in a study of PD-1 blockade in classical Hodgkin lymphoma. Here immunoSEQ multiplex PCR was the method, and the copy in TCRdb shows in-frame clones only, minus some. The sample records about 4,300 clones, approximately 67% being singletons. This sample's time point: cycle 4 day 1 (C4D1), after 6 weeks of nivolumab. Relapse after autologous stem cell transplantation occurred in every patient, and brentuximab vedotin exposure varied. The study isolated CD8+ T cells from thawed PBMCs by magnetic negative selection. Specimen: CD8+ T cells from blood, collected before the fourth cycle of nivolumab. The receptor set was obtained from a human donor with classical Hodgkin lymphoma.

This clone was observed a handful of times. This chain joins TRBV7-8 and TRBJ1-5; 7 bases map to TRBD1. Germline values: CDR1 SGHVS, CDR2 FQNEAQ. This CDR3 is 16 amino acids long. The trim removed 5 bases at V and 1 base at J, leaving 8 bases unmatched. The CDR3 loop reads CASSPQDRDSNQPQHF. CDR3 coding DNA: TGTGCCAGCAGCCCCCAAGACAGGGACAGCAATCAGCCCCAGCATTTT.

This chain uses TRBV28 with TRBJ2-7; 9 positions agree with TRBD1. The CDR3 loop spans 18 amino acids. Germline V gives CDR1 MDHEN, CDR2 SYDVKM. V trimming: 8 bases; J trimming: 0 bases; junction bases outside the gene matches: 17. The CDR3, as DNA: TGTGCCAGCGTTAAACAGGGGGCCGGGGGCCGCCTCTCCTACGAGCAGTACTTC. Protein sequence: CASVKQGAGGRLSYEQYF. Full variable domain (missing parts from reference TRBV28 and TRBJ2-7): DVKVTQSSRYLVKRTGEKVFLECVQDMDHENMFWYRQDPGLGLRLIYFSYDVKMKEKGDIPEGYSVSREKKERFSLILESASTNQTSMYLCASVKQGAGGRLSYEQYFGPGTRLTVT.

Regarding this clone: The junction does not match germline at one end; this may be a read error. This chain uses TRBV13 with TRBJ2-5, with D perhaps assigned TRBD1 or TRBD2 (5 bases each). Germline V lookup: CDR1 PRHDT, CDR2 FYEKMQ (reference sequence). The CDR3 loop spans 14 amino acids. CDR3 region: CASTLGRGGETQYF. The CDR3 region has the DNA TGTGCCAGCACCTTAGGACGGGGCGGGGAGACCCAGTACTTC.

The chain links TRBV6-6 to TRBJ1-1; no definite D call. Germline V gene lookup returns CDR1 MNHNY and CDR2 SVGAGI (reference sequence). This CDR3 has 15 amino acids. V was clipped by 8 bases and J by 0 bases, with 16 bases between them. The CDR3 DNA is TGTGCCAGCGAATTCCAGAGGCAGGTGAACACTGAAGCTTTCTTT. It specifies CASEFQRQVNTEAFF.

The chain combines TRBV19 with TRBJ2-3; D gene unclear. The germline gives CDR1 LNHDA, CDR2 SQIVND (reference sequence). CDR3 size: 16 residues. V dropped 3 bases and J dropped 2 bases, with 15 bases sitting between them. The CDR3 DNA reads TGTGCCAGTAGTATTGGCCAGCCCCTTACCACAGATACGCAGTATTTT. Its translation is CASSIGQPLTTDTQYF.

V and J are TRBV19 and TRBJ2-5; TRBD1 aligns across 8 bases. This CDR3 is built from 17 residues. V lost 1 base to trimming and J lost 4 bases; unmatched junction nucleotides: 11. Germline V gene lookup returns CDR1 LNHDA and CDR2 SQIVND (reference sequence). CDR3 protein: CASSIGRTGPRGETQYF. The CDR3 DNA reads TGTGCCAGTAGTATAGGGAGGACAGGGCCTCGTGGAGAGACCCAGTACTTC.

This clone was counted a few times. The rearrangement joins TRBV9 to TRBJ1-6, with D possibly matching TRBD1 (6 bases). Between the trimmed V and J ends, which lost 0 bases and 10 bases, there was a span of 11 bases. The CDR3 is 14 residues long. CDR1 is SGDLS, CDR2 YYNGEE, per germline. This CDR3 reads CASSVDNRVSPLHF. The CDR3 DNA follows: TGTGCCAGCAGCGTAGATAACAGGGTATCACCCCTCCACTTT.